The 14 T cell receptor beta chains reported below all come from one sample, sequenced in a study of blood T cell repertoires in COVID-19. Assay: immunoSEQ multiplex PCR; the TCRdb copy retains only in-frame clones and omits some. The data show about 200,000 clones, with around 84% seen just once and approximately 13% held by the top ten. The specimen was peripheral blood. All receptors derive from a human donor in a cohort sampled during active COVID-19.

This clone was observed a single time. This chain uses TRBV7-8 with TRBJ2-5; tentatively, D is TRBD2 (7 bases). Germline assignment: CDR1 SGHVS and CDR2 FQNEAQ. The V end was cut by 2 bases, the J end by 4 bases, with 14 bases between. The CDR3 is 15 residues long. The CDR3: CASSLPWEGGETQYF. CDR3 sequence (DNA): TGTGCCAGCAGCTTACCCTGGGAGGGGGGAGAGACCCAGTACTTC. The complete variable domain, with remaining parts taken from reference TRBV7-8 and TRBJ2-5, reads GAGVSQSPRYKVAKRGQDVALRCDPISGHVSLFWYQQALGQGPEFLTYFQNEAQLDKSGLPSDRFFAERPEGSVSTLKIQRTQQEDSAVYLCASSLPWEGGETQYFGPGTRLLVL.

A single count supports this clone. V and J are TRBV3-1 (or the pseudogene TRBV3-2) and TRBJ2-1; 10 bases align to TRBD1. Germline-derived CDR1 and CDR2 are LGHDT and YNNKEL (reference sequence). J gave up 4 bases and V 5 bases, and 5 bases lay outside the gene matches. This CDR3 is 15 amino acids long. CDR3 protein: CASSKGTGEYNEQFF. CDR3 DNA: TGTGCCAGCAGCAAAGGGACAGGGGAGTACAATGAGCAGTTCTTC.

V usage is TRBV5-1 and J usage is TRBJ2-1, with 9 bases aligning to TRBD2. The CDR3 totals 16 residues. The V gene's germline CDR1 is SGHRS and CDR2 YFSETQ. Trimming cost V 0 bases and J 8 bases; bases outside gene matches: 9. The CDR3 DNA reads as TGCGCCAGCAGCTTGGGTCCAGCGGGAGGATTGTATGAGCAGTTCTTC. Its protein is CASSLGPAGGLYEQFF.

This clone showed up just a few times. The genes are TRBV5-4 and TRBJ1-2; 7 bases fit TRBD1. CDR3 size: 15 residues. The germline V gene encodes CDR1 SGHNT and CDR2 YYREEE (reference sequence). The J segment lost 8 bases and the V segment lost 4 bases, leaving 14 bases of the junction unmatched. The DNA of the CDR3 is TGTGCCAGCAGCAAAACAGGGGCTGGATTGCAGGGCTACACCTTC. Translating it yields CASSKTGAGLQGYTF.

J is TRBJ2-1 and V is TRBV27, with 12 bases aligning to TRBD2. Unmatched junction bases numbered 1, after V lost 4 bases and J lost 6 bases. This CDR3 comprises 14 residues. Germline-derived CDR1 and CDR2 are MNHEY and SMNVEV (reference sequence). The CDR3 DNA follows: TGTGCCAGCAGTTCTAGCGGGAGGGCCAATGAGCAGTTCTTC. Its protein product is CASSSSGRANEQFF.

The chain combines TRBV30 with TRBJ2-6; weak D call: TRBD1 (6 bases). Trimming removed 2 bases at V and 1 base at J, with 15 bases between. The germline gives CDR1 GTSNPN, CDR2 SVGIG (reference sequence). The CDR3 has 17 amino acids. CDR3 nucleotide sequence: TGTGCCTGGAGTAGGGGACACAGACTTTCTGGGGCCAACGTCCTGACTTTC. This gives the protein CAWSRGHRLSGANVLTF.

This chain uses TRBV19 with TRBJ1-1; no firm D call. V shed 5 bases and J shed 4 bases, with 11 bases lying between them. This CDR3 contains 13 residues. Germline values: CDR1 LNHDA, CDR2 SQIVND (reference sequence). In DNA, the CDR3 is TGTGCCAGTAGTCCCCGGGGAGGCACTGAAGCTTTCTTT. Translation gives CASSPRGGTEAFF.

V and J are TRBV7-8 and TRBJ1-6, with D hard to call. The CDR3 spans 15 residues. Trimming took off 5 bases at V and 10 bases at J, with 18 bases between the two ends. Germline assignment: CDR1 SGHVS and CDR2 FQNEAQ. Written as DNA, the CDR3 is TGTGCCAGCAGCCCCCCTCAGTATGGAGGCTCACCCCTCCACTTT. It codes for CASSPPQYGGSPLHF.

V and J are TRBV23-1 and TRBJ2-1, with 7 nucleotides matching TRBD1. TRBV23-1 is marked as an open reading frame, function uncertain. The CDR3 runs to 19 residues. The V segment lost 6 bases and the J segment 0 bases; nucleotides outside the gene matches: 17. CDR3 DNA sequence: TGCGCCAGCAGCCTGACAGGGCTTCACCCCCTTGGCTCCTACAATGAGCAGTTCTTC. Translation: CASSLTGLHPLGSYNEQFF.

The J gene is TRBJ2-1, the V gene TRBV3-1 (or the pseudogene TRBV3-2), with D perhaps TRBD2 (6 bases). Trimming shortened V by 3 bases and J by 15 bases, and 18 bases separated the two germline ends. Per germline, CDR1 LGHDT and CDR2 YNNKEL (reference sequence). CDR3 length equals 13 residues. As DNA, the CDR3 is TGTGCCAGCAGCCAGAACGCGGGATTCTCTCCGTTCTTC. Its translation is CASSQNAGFSPFF.

The chain is built from TRBV5-1 and TRBJ2-7, with TRBD1 matching 7 bases. CDR3 length: 17 amino acids. The V segment lost 4 bases and the J segment 3 bases; nucleotides outside the gene matches: 16. Germline V lookup: CDR1 SGHRS, CDR2 YFSETQ. The DNA for the CDR3 is TGCGCCAGCAGCGGATGGGGCTCGGGACAGCTACGCTACGAGCAGTACTTC. This gives the protein CASSGWGSGQLRYEQYF.

This chain uses TRBV5-5 with TRBJ1-6; TRBD1 might be the D (6 bases). CDR1 and CDR2 from the germline V gene are SGHKS and YYEKEE (reference sequence). The V end lost 0 bases, the J end lost 5 bases, and 12 bases lay between the germline ends. CDR3 size: 16 residues. DNA of the CDR3: TGTGCCAGCAGCTTGGACAGGGTGGTTAATAATTCACCCCTCCACTTT. Translated: CASSLDRVVNNSPLHF.

The chain has TRBV21-1 and TRBJ2-7; the D call of TRBD1 is as the table states it, not checked on the DNA. TRBV21-1 constitutes a pseudogene. This CDR3 is 15 amino acids long. CDR3: CASSKRTGGPYEQYF. In DNA form, the CDR3 reads TGTGCCAGCAGCAAACGAACAGGGGGCCCCTACGAGCAGTACTTC.

The chain joins TRBV10-3 to TRBJ1-2; 7 bases fit TRBD1. Trimming took 6 bases from V and 0 from J; bases not matched to a gene: 7. Germline V lookup: CDR1 ENHRY, CDR2 SYGVKD. The CDR3 runs to 15 residues. CDR3 in DNA: TGTGCCATCAGCGACCCCGGGACAGCTAACTATGGCTACACCTTC. This sequence encodes CAISDPGTANYGYTF.